Following are 15 T cell receptor beta chains from one sample sequenced in a study of cytomegalovirus exposure and HLA in healthy donors (dated 2017 in TCRdb). Library prep was done by the immunoSEQ multiplex PCR assay. For the multiplex PCR, a mixture combining 60 forward primers for TCR Vbeta segments and 13 reverse primers for TCR Jbeta segments was used. Entries here come from immuneACCESS through TCRdb and include only in-frame sequences with V and J called. Some clones fail to appear in such tables; in the studies checked, an unresolved V gene covers under half of the shortfall, and the cause of the remainder is unknown. This sample gives around 100,000 clones in total; 79% of them show up just once. 3% to 3.5% of the sample is held by the ten biggest clonotypes. The source material was PBMCs. These receptors all stem from a woman aged 40 to 50 in good health and CMV-seronegative.

A few counts support this clone. In DNA, the CDR3 is TGTGTCACCTTGGACCGGGACAGGGGGCACGGCTACACCTTC. Translating gives CVTLDRDRGHGYTF. The chain uses TRBV6-6 and TRBJ1-2; 12 positions agree with TRBD1. CDR1 and CDR2 from the germline V gene are MNHNY and SVGAGI (reference sequence). The CDR3 sequence is 14 residues long.

This clone has a single count. The chain has TRBV4-2 and TRBJ2-7; D ambiguous. The CDR3 spans 15 residues. The germline CDR1 and CDR2 sequences are LGHNA and YNFKEQ. V was cut by 3 bases and J by 6 bases, with 18 bases left in between. The chain's CDR3 is CASSQIKPGLIEQYF. For the CDR3, the DNA is TGTGCCAGCAGCCAGATAAAGCCGGGTCTCATCGAGCAGTACTTC.

The chain links TRBV7-2 to TRBJ2-5, with TRBD1 matching over 8 bases. The CDR3 has 15 amino acids. Trimming cost V 2 bases and J 5 bases; bases outside gene matches: 7. The germline V gene encodes CDR1 SGHTA and CDR2 FQGNSA. The CDR3 sequence: CASSLNQGAMETQYF. The CDR3 DNA sequence: TGTGCCAGCAGCTTAAATCAGGGGGCGATGGAGACCCAGTACTTC.

This clone was picked up a small number of times. This chain links TRBV18 with TRBJ1-2, with 7 bases matching TRBD1. This CDR3 is 14 amino acids long. V trimming: 6 bases; J trimming: 3 bases; junction bases outside the gene matches: 7. Germline V gene sequence: CDR1 KGHSH, CDR2 LQKENI. This CDR3 is CASSLDRSHYGYTF. In nucleotides, the CDR3 is TGTGCCAGCTCCCTGGACAGGAGCCACTATGGCTACACCTTC.

The rearrangement uses TRBV28 and TRBJ1-4; D is unresolved. The CDR3 extends over 17 amino acids. V shed 6 bases and J shed 8 bases, with 25 bases lying between them. CDR1 and CDR2 from the germline V gene are MDHEN and SYDVKM. CDR3 amino acids: CASSLRRRFPSEEKLFF. CDR3 DNA sequence: TGTGCCAGCAGCCTCCGGAGAAGATTTCCTTCGGAGGAAAAACTGTTTTTT.

The CDR3 sequence: CASSRFTGGEEKLFF. CDR3 DNA sequence: TGTGCCAGCAGCCGATTTACAGGGGGGGAAGAAAAACTGTTTTTT. The chain uses TRBV5-5 and TRBJ1-4; 8 bases fit TRBD1. Germline V CDR1 and CDR2: SGHKS, YYEKEE (reference sequence). Losses at the gene ends were 4 bases for V and 8 bases for J; bases not matched to a gene: 10. CDR3 length equals 15 residues.

The genes are TRBV6-6 and TRBJ2-7, with D hard to call. CDR1 is MNHNY, CDR2 SVGAGI, per germline (reference sequence). The CDR3 runs 15 residues. Trimming took off 6 bases at V and 0 bases at J, with 15 bases between the two ends. CDR3 nucleotides: TGTGCCAGCAGACCCTCGTTTAGAAGCTCCTACGAGCAGTACTTC. Protein product: CASRPSFRSSYEQYF.

The chain recombines TRBV6-1 with TRBJ2-7; D is possibly TRBD2 (6 bases). This CDR3 has 16 amino acids. In germline, CDR1 is MNHNS, CDR2 SASEGT. Trimming cost V 4 bases and J 2 bases, with 18 bases left between them. The CDR3 region is CASSARRAGMTYEQYF. In DNA, the CDR3 is TGTGCCAGCAGTGCGCGAAGGGCGGGAATGACCTACGAGCAGTACTTC.

The chain employs TRBV15 and TRBJ2-5; a possible D gene is TRBD1 (6 bases). In germline, CDR1 is LNHNV, CDR2 YYDKDF (reference sequence). This CDR3 has 13 residues. Trimming pared 2 bases from V and 2 bases from J, leaving 6 bases between. The CDR3 is CATSRTGQETQYF. CDR3 bases: TGTGCCACCAGCAGAACAGGGCAAGAGACCCAGTACTTC. The variable domain in full, completed from reference TRBV15 and TRBJ2-5, reads DAMVIQNPRYQVTQFGKPVTLSCSQTLNHNVMYWYQQKSSQAPKLLFHYYDKDFNNEADTPDNFQSRRPNTSFCFLDIRSPGLGDTAMYLCATSRTGQETQYFGPGTRLLVL.

The chain links TRBV7-8 to TRBJ1-4; maybe TRBD1 (5 bases). In germline, CDR1 is SGHVS, CDR2 FQNEAQ. This CDR3 is built from 16 residues. The V and J ends lost 3 bases and 0 bases respectively, with 11 bases between them. The CDR3 spells CASSFRGAATNEKLFF. In DNA, the CDR3 is TGTGCCAGCAGCTTTAGGGGCGCCGCAACTAATGAAAAACTGTTTTTT. Full variable domain (missing parts from reference TRBV7-8 and TRBJ1-4): GAGVSQSPRYKVAKRGQDVALRCDPISGHVSLFWYQQALGQGPEFLTYFQNEAQLDKSGLPSDRFFAERPEGSVSTLKIQRTQQEDSAVYLCASSFRGAATNEKLFFGSGTQLSVL.

The gene calls are TRBV7-7 and TRBJ2-2; unclear D gene. V shed 0 bases and J shed 4 bases, with 3 bases lying between them. Germline V gene data show CDR1 as SSHAT and CDR2 as FNYEAQ (reference sequence). There are 13 residues in the CDR3. DNA of the CDR3: TGTGCCAGCAGCTTAGCCAGCACCGGGGAGCTGTTTTTT. This sequence encodes CASSLASTGELFF.

This chain links TRBV6-6 with TRBJ1-3; D may be TRBD1 (5 bases). CDR3 length equals 14 residues. Trimming removed 7 bases at V and 0 bases at J, with 10 bases between. CDR1 is MNHNY, CDR2 SVGAGI, per germline (reference sequence). This CDR3 is CASILTASGNTIYF. CDR3 in DNA: TGTGCCAGCATTCTGACAGCCTCTGGAAACACCATATATTTT.

The chain has TRBV18 and TRBJ2-5; TRBD1 agrees at 7 bases. Germline values: CDR1 KGHSH, CDR2 LQKENI. V lost 3 bases and J lost 5; bases outside the gene matches: 6. This CDR3 has 14 residues. The CDR3 DNA is TGTGCCAGCTCACCTAGACAGGGAAGGGAGACCCAGTACTTC. Translation gives CASSPRQGRETQYF. Supplemented by reference TRBV18 and TRBJ2-5, the full variable domain reads NAGVMQNPRHLVRRRGQEARLRCSPMKGHSHVYWYRQLPEEGLKFMVYLQKENIIDESGMPKERFSAEFPKEGPSILRIQQVVRGDSAAYFCASSPRQGRETQYFGPGTRLLVL.

This chain joins TRBV4-2 and TRBJ1-1; D may be TRBD1 (5 bases). CDR3 size: 16 residues. Germline values: CDR1 LGHNA, CDR2 YNFKEQ. V lost 3 bases and J 4 bases, leaving 18 bases between the germline ends. This CDR3 is CASSHVIGGRRTEAFF. The CDR3 DNA reads as TGTGCCAGCAGCCACGTAATCGGGGGAAGGCGCACTGAAGCTTTCTTT.

V is TRBV10-3 and J is TRBJ1-1; a weak D match, TRBD1 (5 bases). This CDR3 spans 14 amino acids. V was clipped by 4 bases and J by 5 bases, with 14 bases between them. CDR1 is ENHRY and CDR2 is SYGVKD in the germline V gene. CDR3 residues: CAISGDGTFTEAFF. The CDR3 DNA follows: TGTGCCATCAGTGGAGACGGGACTTTTACTGAAGCTTTCTTT.